What follows is one T cell receptor (beta chain) and its context. Assay: immunoSEQ multiplex PCR; the TCRdb copy retains only in-frame clones and omits some. Among about 90,000 clones listed, almost 95% were seen once. Germline loops: CDR1 MNHEY, CDR2 SMNVEV (reference sequence). The germline V and J ends were trimmed by 0 bases and 12 bases, with 6 bases remaining between them. The CDR3 totals 12 residues. The data stem from a study of blood T cell repertoires in COVID-19. The TCR sequence derives from an older woman with active COVID-19. V usage is TRBV27 and J usage is TRBJ1-6; D remains unclear. The sequencing sample was made of peripheral blood. The CDR3 protein is CASSLSGGPLHF. The CDR3 bases are TGTGCCAGCAGTTTATCGGGAGGACCCCTCCACTTT.